The rows below give T cell receptor beta chains drawn from one sample of a study of read filtering for tumor transcriptome and immune sequencing. TCRdb processed the reads anew with MiXCR; each CDR3 protein has one entry. The sample has around 130,000 distinct CDR3 sequences; roughly an eighth are singletons. Sequencing used a population of CD138-negative cells sorted from bone marrow. The receptors stem from a donor aged 40 or over with multiple myeloma. CDR3s include the opening cysteine and the closing phenylalanine or tryptophan. The order of the fields is CDR3 protein, CDR3 DNA, J gene, D gene, clone size, V gene. The D gene is left open where the match is weak. Rows may omit the clone size; those that give it use once, few, many or a size class.

CASGTSASQYF,TGCGCCAGCGGTACTAGCGCCTCCCAGTACTTC,TRBJ2-5,TRBD2,many,TRBV5-1
CSARDRPGAPYEQYF,TGCAGTGCTAGAGATCGTCCGGGGGCTCCCTACGAGCAGTACTTC,TRBJ2-7,.,many,TRBV20-1
CASGPRGRETQYF,TGTGCCAGCGGCCCCAGGGGGCGTGAGACCCAGTACTTC,TRBJ2-5,TRBD1,few,TRBV11-2
CSARVGQALNQPQHF,TGCAGTGCTAGAGTCGGACAGGCCCTCAATCAGCCCCAGCATTTT,TRBJ1-5,TRBD1,few,TRBV20-1
CASRAGNPWGELFF,TGTGCCAGCAGAGCCGGAAACCCATGGGGGGAGCTGTTTTTT,TRBJ2-2,.,many,TRBV12-3/TRBV12-4
CASTDGPNTEAFF,TGTGCCAGCACCGACGGGCCTAACACTGAAGCTTTCTTT,TRBJ1-1,.,many,TRBV7-2
CASTPGTSRAGELFF,TGTGCCAGCACCCCAGGGACTAGTCGGGCCGGGGAGCTGTTTTTT,TRBJ2-2,TRBD2,.,TRBV2
CASSDIAGGSYNEQFF,TGTGCCAGCAGTGACATAGCGGGAGGGTCCTACAATGAGCAGTTCTTC,TRBJ2-1,TRBD2,many,TRBV2
CASSYSSILAWEQYF,TGTGCCAGCAGTTACTCTTCCATCCTAGCGTGGGAGCAGTACTTC,TRBJ2-7,.,many,TRBV6-2/TRBV6-3
CASSSGVETQYF,TGTGCCAGCAGCTCGGGGGTTGAGACCCAGTACTTC,TRBJ2-5,.,.,TRBV7-2
CASSPSVSEQYF,TGCGCCAGCAGCCCCAGCGTGAGCGAGCAGTACTTC,TRBJ2-7,.,many,TRBV5-1
CSAEGAGARLYNEQFF,TGCAGTGCTGAGGGGGCAGGGGCCCGCTTGTACAATGAGCAGTTCTTC,TRBJ2-1,TRBD1,many,TRBV20-1
CASSLAGSNTEAFF,TGTGCCAGTAGTCTTGCCGGTTCGAACACTGAAGCTTTCTTT,TRBJ1-1,.,many,TRBV19
CSARDLGETQYF,TGCAGTGCTAGAGATCTAGGAGAGACCCAGTACTTC,TRBJ2-5,.,many,TRBV20-1
CASSPPSGILQETQYF,TGTGCCAGCAGCCCGCCCAGCGGGATACTCCAAGAGACCCAGTACTTC,TRBJ2-5,TRBD2,many,TRBV7-9
CASSSGTNNEQFF,TGTGCCAGCAGCAGCGGGACGAACAATGAGCAGTTCTTC,TRBJ2-1,TRBD2,many,TRBV7-3
CASSQERWNTEAFF,TGTGCCAGCAGCCAAGAACGGTGGAACACTGAAGCTTTCTTT,TRBJ1-1,.,many,TRBV5-8
CASNQELAERTDTQYF,TGTGCCAGCAACCAGGAGCTGGCGGAACGCACAGATACGCAGTATTTT,TRBJ2-3,.,many,TRBV4-2
CASSFRYGSNTGELFF,TGTGCCAGCAGCTTTCGGTACGGGTCGAACACCGGGGAGCTGTTTTTT,TRBJ2-2,.,.,TRBV7-2
CATSREGGGTEAFF,TGTGCCACCAGCAGAGAGGGGGGGGGGACTGAAGCTTTCTTT,TRBJ1-1,.,many,TRBV15
CASSFKGAGETQYF,TGTGCCAGCAGCTTTAAGGGTGCTGGGGAGACCCAGTACTTC,TRBJ2-5,.,many,TRBV7-7
CSASFIRNTEAFF,TGCAGTGCTAGCTTCATCCGGAACACTGAAGCTTTCTTT,TRBJ1-1,.,many,TRBV20-1
CASSLPGTRIGELFF,TGTGCCAGCAGTTTGCCCGGGACTCGTATCGGGGAGCTGTTTTTT,TRBJ2-2,.,many,TRBV12-3/TRBV12-4
CASSLAGAGDEQYF,TGTGCCAGCAGCTTAGCTGGAGCGGGCGACGAGCAGTACTTC,TRBJ2-7,.,few,TRBV7-9
CASSLSTVGTENYEQYF,TGTGCCAGCAGTTTATCTACAGTCGGGACAGAAAACTACGAGCAGTACTTC,TRBJ2-7,TRBD1,many,TRBV27
CASSQDRSATNYGYTF,TGTGCCAGCAGCCAAGATCGAAGCGCCACTAACTATGGCTACACCTTC,TRBJ1-2,.,many,TRBV3-1
CASSPRTGGETQYF,TGTGCCAGCAGCCCACGGACAGGGGGAGAGACCCAGTACTTC,TRBJ2-5,TRBD1,many,TRBV11-3
CASSLANSQIDAPLHF,TGTGCCAGCAGCTTAGCGAATTCACAAATAGATGCACCCCTCCACTTT,TRBJ1-6,.,many,TRBV7-8
CASSPLAGWEGQDNEQFF,TGTGCCAGTAGTCCCCTCGCTGGCTGGGAGGGCCAAGATAATGAGCAGTTCTTC,TRBJ2-1,TRBD2,many,TRBV19
CASSSTGTGHSYEQYF,TGTGCCAGCAGCTCAACCGGGACAGGGCACTCCTACGAGCAGTACTTC,TRBJ2-7,TRBD1,many,TRBV7-9
CSVVMREGLQREQYF,TGCAGCGTCGTTATGCGGGAGGGATTGCAACGCGAGCAGTACTTC,TRBJ2-7,TRBD2,many,TRBV29-1
CASSFRENQPQHF,TGTGCCAGCAGTTTCAGGGAGAACCAGCCCCAGCATTTT,TRBJ1-5,.,many,TRBV27
CASRSATRGGTGCDTEAFF,TGTGCAAGTCGCTCCGCCACCCGAGGGGGGACAGGGTGTGATACTGAAGCTTTCTTT,TRBJ1-1,.,many,TRBV12-2
CASSLEASPAGFGYTF,TGTGCCAGCAGCTTAGAAGCCAGTCCAGCGGGGTTTGGCTACACCTTC,TRBJ1-2,.,many,TRBV7-4
CATTGPSTNEKLFF,TGTGCCACCACGGGGCCTTCAACTAATGAAAAACTGTTTTTT,TRBJ1-4,.,many,TRBV5-5
CSAATGSLSEQFF,TGCAGCGCTGCGACAGGGTCACTCAGTGAGCAGTTCTTC,TRBJ2-1,TRBD1,many,TRBV29-1
CASRKLYNELFF,TGCGCCAGCAGGAAACTGTACAATGAGCTGTTCTTC,TRBJ2-1,.,many,TRBV10-2
CASIQQAVGETQYF,TGTGCCAGCATCCAGCAGGCCGTCGGAGAGACCCAGTACTTC,TRBJ2-5,.,many,TRBV6-1
CSARARSGSSYNEQFF,TGCAGTGCTAGAGCCCGGAGCGGGAGCTCCTACAATGAGCAGTTCTTC,TRBJ2-1,TRBD2,many,TRBV20-1
CAWSVQGIRYGEAFF,TGTGCCTGGAGTGTACAGGGTATTAGATATGGTGAAGCTTTCTTT,TRBJ1-1,.,many,TRBV30
CASSLEVRTGELFF,TGTGCCAGCAGCTTAGAGGTCCGCACCGGGGAGCTGTTTTTT,TRBJ2-2,.,many,TRBV7-2
CATSDVDSVLRETQYF,TGTGCCACCAGTGACGTGGACAGCGTGCTTCGAGAGACCCAGTACTTC,TRBJ2-5,.,many,TRBV24-1
CASSYGTSGSPYNEQFF,TGTGCCAGCAGTTACGGGACTAGCGGGAGCCCCTACAATGAGCAGTTCTTC,TRBJ2-1,TRBD2,many,TRBV6-2/TRBV6-3
CASSLGGQSRNSYNEQFF,TGTGCCAGCAGCTTAGGAGGACAGTCGCGAAACTCCTACAATGAGCAGTTCTTC,TRBJ2-1,.,.,TRBV7-2
CASSTGLAETSYEQYF,TGTGCCAGTAGTACCGGACTAGCGGAAACGTCCTACGAGCAGTACTTC,TRBJ2-7,TRBD2,many,TRBV19
CASSQDAMGAYEQYF,TGCGCCAGCAGCCAAGACGCAATGGGGGCCTACGAGCAGTACTTC,TRBJ2-7,.,many,TRBV4-3
CAWSPHLRDRGIQYF,TGTGCCTGGAGTCCACACCTCCGAGACAGGGGGATTCAGTACTTC,TRBJ2-4,TRBD1,few,TRBV30
CASSQEAVLIYNEQFF,TGCGCCAGCAGCCAAGAGGCCGTGCTGATTTACAATGAGCAGTTCTTC,TRBJ2-1,.,many,TRBV4-1
CASSLTGRSYEQYF,TGTGCCAGCAGCTTAACCGGGAGAAGCTACGAGCAGTACTTC,TRBJ2-7,.,many,TRBV7-9
CASSPGVLGDYEQYF,TGTGCCAGCAGCCCCGGAGTTCTGGGAGACTACGAGCAGTACTTC,TRBJ2-7,.,many,TRBV7-9
CAGSLGRDGYTF,TGTGCCGGCAGCTTAGGAAGGGATGGCTACACCTTC,TRBJ1-2,.,.,TRBV7-6
CASSLMQRAYNEQFF,TGTGCCAGCAGCTTAATGCAGAGAGCCTACAATGAGCAGTTCTTC,TRBJ2-1,.,many,TRBV7-9
CASSPPPGQIYEQYF,TGTGCCAGCAGCCCACCCCCGGGACAGATCTACGAGCAGTACTTC,TRBJ2-7,TRBD1,many,TRBV7-9
CASSPPSEDTQYF,TGTGCCAGCTCACCACCTAGCGAGGATACGCAGTATTTT,TRBJ2-3,.,many,TRBV18
CASTRMGNQPQHF,TGTGCCAGCACCCGGATGGGGAATCAGCCCCAGCATTTT,TRBJ1-5,.,many,TRBV7-2
CASSHPPETQYF,TGTGCCAGCAGCCATCCACCGGAGACCCAGTACTTC,TRBJ2-5,.,few,TRBV14
CASSVLPSDQFNEQFF,TGTGCCAGCAGCGTCCTTCCTAGCGATCAATTCAATGAGCAGTTCTTC,TRBJ2-1,.,many,TRBV9
CASSENREETQYF,TGTGCCAGCAGTGAGAACAGAGAAGAGACCCAGTACTTC,TRBJ2-5,.,few,TRBV2
CASGLGEGGNQPQHF,TGTGCTAGTGGTTTAGGGGAGGGTGGCAATCAGCCCCAGCATTTT,TRBJ1-5,.,many,TRBV12-5
CAISDVHPYEQHF,TGTGCCATCAGTGACGTTCACCCCTACGAGCAGCACTTC,TRBJ2-7,.,few,TRBV10-3